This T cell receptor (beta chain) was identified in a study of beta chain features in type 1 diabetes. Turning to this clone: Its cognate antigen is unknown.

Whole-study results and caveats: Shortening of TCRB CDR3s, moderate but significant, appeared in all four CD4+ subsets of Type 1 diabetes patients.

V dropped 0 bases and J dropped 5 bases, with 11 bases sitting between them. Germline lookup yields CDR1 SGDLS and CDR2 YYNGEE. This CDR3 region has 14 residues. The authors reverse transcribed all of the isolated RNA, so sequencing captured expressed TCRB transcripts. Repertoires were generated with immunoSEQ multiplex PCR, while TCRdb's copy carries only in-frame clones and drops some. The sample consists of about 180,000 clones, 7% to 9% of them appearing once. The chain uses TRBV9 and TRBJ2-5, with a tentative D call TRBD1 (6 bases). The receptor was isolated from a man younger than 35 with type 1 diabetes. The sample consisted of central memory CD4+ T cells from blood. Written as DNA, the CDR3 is TGTGCCAGCAGCGTAGGAGCAGGGGAGGAGACCCAGTACTTC. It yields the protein CASSVGAGEETQYF.